This TCR beta chain is drawn from a study of immune characteristics of hereditary and idiopathic chronic pancreatitis. Sequencing used immunoSEQ multiplex PCR; TCRdb keeps in-frame clones, though not all of them. This sample has 500 to 650 clones; over 60% occur once, and the top ten carry 28%. TCR beta sequencing used genomic DNA from unsorted bulk pancreas tissue. The clonotype comes from a human donor who was a deceased organ donor serving as a healthy control. The sequenced sample was pancreas tissue.

The CDR3 DNA follows: TGCGCCAGCAGTGAGTCACAGGGGACTCAAGAGACCCAGTACTTC. This encodes CASSESQGTQETQYF. This chain uses TRBV10-1 with TRBJ2-5; D might be TRBD1 (7 bases). This CDR3 is 15 amino acids long. V lost 0 bases and J 2 bases, leaving 10 bases between the germline ends. The germline gives CDR1 WNHNN, CDR2 SYGVQD (reference sequence).